Detailed here is one TCR beta chain. The record originates from a study of blood T cell repertoires in COVID-19. Sequencing used immunoSEQ multiplex PCR; TCRdb keeps in-frame clones, though not all of them. The profile shows roughly 70,000 clones, over 70% of them singletons. Germline V gives CDR1 SGHNT, CDR2 YYREEE (reference sequence). The length of the CDR3 is 14 residues. The germline V and J ends were trimmed by 4 bases and 7 bases, with 15 bases remaining between them. The rearrangement links TRBV5-4 to TRBJ1-5, with unresolved D. The receptor comes from an older woman with acute or convalescent COVID-19. The sequenced material came from peripheral blood. CDR3 loop: CASSPDPTEQPQHF. The CDR3 DNA sequence: TGTGCCAGCAGCCCCGACCCGACGGAGCAGCCCCAGCATTTT.